Listed here are 14 T cell receptor beta chains from one sample, sequenced in a study of control samples from healthy donors and cancer patients. Sequencing was performed with immunoSEQ multiplex PCR; in TCRdb, only in-frame clones are kept and a portion is missing. The sample contains tens of thousands of clones, around 91% of which appear only once. Sequences were obtained from PBMCs. The receptors shown here come from a man in his fifties or sixties with lung cancer.

This sequence joins TRBV7-2 and TRBJ1-2; D possibly corresponds to TRBD1 (5 bases). V dropped 5 bases and J dropped 4 bases, with 20 bases sitting between them. Germline V gene data show CDR1 as SGHTA and CDR2 as FQGNSA. This CDR3 has 16 amino acids. The CDR3 reads CASSPPVQVKTYGYTF. In DNA, the CDR3 is TGTGCCAGCAGCCCACCCGTACAGGTCAAAACCTATGGCTACACCTTC.

The chain couples TRBV7-9 to TRBJ2-6; no clear D gene. CDR3 length equals 15 residues. V gave up 6 bases and J gave up 0 bases, with 9 bases separating them. Per germline, CDR1 SEHNR and CDR2 FQNEAQ (reference sequence). The CDR3 loop is CASRPNSSGANVLTF. For the CDR3, the DNA is TGTGCCAGCAGACCGAACTCCTCTGGGGCCAACGTCCTGACTTTC.

V gene TRBV6-5 combines with J gene TRBJ2-5; a weak D match, TRBD2 (6 bases). In germline, CDR1 is MNHEY, CDR2 SVGAGI. Trimming removed 3 bases from V and 3 bases from J, with 11 bases in between. The CDR3 length is 14 residues. The CDR3 here is CASSYRDSKETQYF. The CDR3 DNA reads as TGTGCCAGCAGTTATAGGGACTCTAAAGAGACCCAGTACTTC.

The rearrangement links TRBV4-3 to TRBJ1-2; tentatively, D is TRBD1 (6 bases). V was cut by 2 bases and J by 0 bases, with 16 bases left in between. This CDR3 has 17 residues. Germline CDR1 LGHNA, CDR2 YSLEER. The CDR3 region has the DNA TGCGCCAGCAGCCAAAATCTCGGACAGCCCTCTAACTATGGCTACACCTTC. This gives the protein CASSQNLGQPSNYGYTF.

This sequence joins TRBV2 and TRBJ1-6; 9 nucleotides align to TRBD1. Trimming took 8 bases from V and 7 from J; bases not matched to a gene: 12. Germline CDR1 is SNHLY and CDR2 is FYNNEI. This CDR3 contains 16 residues. CDR3 bases: TGTGCCAGCTGTGGGGGGGGGACAGGGCGAAATTCACCCCTCCACTTT. It encodes CASCGGGTGRNSPLHF.

The DNA of the CDR3 is TGTGCCAGCAGTTACCGGGACAGGGGAGTAGACACTGAAGCTTTCTTT. This sequence encodes CASSYRDRGVDTEAFF. The chain combines TRBV6-2 or TRBV6-3 with TRBJ1-1; 10 bases line up with TRBD1. The V and J ends lost 2 bases and 3 bases, in that order; junction bases with no gene match: 6. Germline CDR1 is MNHEY and CDR2 is SVGEGT. The CDR3 loop spans 16 amino acids.

This clone has more than one count but fewer than ten. The rearrangement joins TRBV18 to TRBJ2-4, with D hard to call. Looked up from germline, CDR1 is KGHSH and CDR2 is LQKENI. CDR3 length: 15 residues. V was cut by 6 bases and J by 0 bases, with 12 bases left in between. The CDR3 nucleotides read TGTGCCAGCTCGCCCCCCCTTCTAGCCAAAAACATTCAGTACTTC. Its protein is CASSPPLLAKNIQYF.

The chain carries TRBV5-5 and TRBJ2-2; 11 bases agree with TRBD2. Trimming at V came to 4 bases and at J to 3 bases, leaving 5 bases not matched to a gene. CDR1 is SGHKS, CDR2 YYEKEE, per germline (reference sequence). This CDR3 is 16 amino acids long. The CDR3 reads CASSMGLAEHTGELFF. CDR3 coding DNA: TGTGCCAGCAGCATGGGACTAGCGGAGCACACCGGGGAGCTGTTTTTT.

V gene TRBV28 combines with J gene TRBJ2-1; 12 bases line up with TRBD2. Per germline, CDR1 MDHEN and CDR2 SYDVKM. The CDR3 totals 16 residues. Trimming removed 7 bases from V and 5 bases from J; junction bases left unmatched: 9. CDR3 loop: CASTTSGGLMDNEQFF. As DNA, the CDR3 is TGTGCCAGCACGACTAGCGGGGGACTAATGGACAATGAGCAGTTCTTC.

This clone was observed once. The rearrangement links TRBV10-3 to TRBJ1-1; no firm D call. CDR1 and CDR2 (germline): ENHRY, SYGVKD. Trimming cost V 3 bases and J 0 bases, with 11 bases left between them. The CDR3 totals 15 residues. The CDR3 loop reads CAISETVGLNTEAFF. DNA of the CDR3: TGTGCCATCAGTGAAACGGTGGGTCTGAACACTGAAGCTTTCTTT.

The chain is built from TRBV11-3 and TRBJ2-7, with D perhaps TRBD2 (6 bases). Germline lookup yields CDR1 SGHNT and CDR2 YENEEA. The germline V and J ends were trimmed by 5 bases and 7 bases, with 15 bases remaining between them. The CDR3 consists of 13 residues. CDR3 sequence: CASSRGGFGEQYF. The CDR3, as DNA: TGTGCCAGCAGCCGGGGAGGATTTGGTGAGCAGTACTTC. Full variable domain (remainder filled in from reference TRBV11-3 and TRBJ2-7): EAGVVQSPRYKIIEKKQPVAFWCNPISGHNTLYWYLQNLGQGPELLIRYENEEAVDDSQLPKDRFSAERLKGVDSTLKIQPAELGDSAVYLCASSRGGFGEQYFGPGTRLTVT.

This clone appeared a single time. The chain uses TRBV6-2 or TRBV6-3 and TRBJ2-7, with 10 nucleotides matching TRBD1. V lost 0 bases and J lost 7; bases outside the gene matches: 12. The germline gives CDR1 MNHEY, CDR2 SVGEGT. The CDR3 runs 17 residues. The CDR3 DNA is TGTGCCAGCAGTTACTCGCCATGGGACAGGGGCTTCTGGGAGCAGTACTTC. The encoded protein is CASSYSPWDRGFWEQYF.

DNA for the CDR3: TGTGCCAGCAGCCCACAGGGGGCCCAATACGAGCAGTACTTC. It encodes CASSPQGAQYEQYF. J is TRBJ2-7 and V is TRBV7-9; 9 bases map to TRBD1. The germline gives CDR1 SEHNR, CDR2 FQNEAQ (reference sequence). The CDR3 length is 14 residues. V shed 5 bases and J 4 bases; nucleotides not matched to a gene: 6.

The rearrangement joins TRBV24-1 to TRBJ2-2; possible D gene TRBD1, 6 bases. The CDR3 consists of 16 residues. Trimming removed 4 bases from V and 2 bases from J, with 13 bases in between. Germline-derived CDR1 and CDR2 are KGHDR and SFDVKD. CDR3 protein: CATSDPMTGNTGELFF. CDR3 DNA: TGTGCCACCAGTGACCCTATGACAGGAAACACCGGGGAGCTGTTTTTT.